This is a list of T cell receptor beta chains from one sample in a study of T-cell memory formation after mild COVID-19. In TCRdb, the 5' RACE reads were re-called with MiXCR into one record per CDR3 protein. The sample includes roughly 320,000 distinct CDR3 sequences, under 30% of them seen just once. The sample comprised PBMCs or a T cell subset sorted from them (not recorded which). These receptors all stem from an adult woman who had mild COVID-19 (a few samples of this study predate the infection). Cell type and time point are not known. CDR3s include the opening cysteine and the closing phenylalanine or tryptophan. The D gene is left open where the match is weak. A row's size may be missing; if present it is once, few, many or a size class.

V: TRBV12-3/TRBV12-4
size: few
J: TRBJ2-7
D: .
CDR3: CASRKGGEQYF
DNA: TGTGCCAGCAGGAAGGGTGGGGAGCAGTACTTC

V: TRBV3-1
size: few
J: TRBJ2-1
D: .
CDR3: CASGVNEQFF
DNA: TGTGCCAGCGGGGTCAATGAGCAGTTCTTC

V: TRBV4-1
size: .
J: TRBJ2-1
D: TRBD2
CDR3: CASSQVTSGGKTPEQFF
DNA: TGCGCCAGCAGCCAAGTGACTAGCGGGGGCAAAACCCCCGAGCAGTTCTTC

V: TRBV24-1
size: .
J: TRBJ2-3
D: TRBD1
CDR3: CATSGTGTGPDTQYF
DNA: TGTGCCACCAGTGGAACCGGGACAGGGCCAGATACGCAGTATTTT

V: TRBV5-5
size: few
J: TRBJ2-2
D: TRBD1
CDR3: CASSGGQGTGELFF
DNA: TGTGCCAGCAGCGGGGGACAGGGGACCGGGGAGCTGTTTTTT

V: TRBV28
size: .
J: TRBJ2-2
D: .
CDR3: CASSLPGVVTGELFF
DNA: TGTGCCAGCAGTTTACCAGGGGTGGTCACCGGGGAGCTGTTTTTT

V: TRBV15
size: once
J: TRBJ1-2
D: TRBD1
CDR3: CATSRPGQGTLVYGYTF
DNA: TGTGCCACCAGCAGACCCGGACAGGGGACCCTTGTCTATGGCTACACCTTC

V: TRBV18
size: few
J: TRBJ2-2
D: .
CDR3: CASQFDSLTGELFF
DNA: TGTGCCAGCCAATTCGACAGTCTCACCGGGGAGCTGTTTTTT

V: TRBV4-3
size: .
J: TRBJ2-7
D: TRBD1
CDR3: CASSILDRGRYEQYF
DNA: TGCGCCAGCAGTATCTTGGACAGGGGCAGGTACGAGCAGTACTTC

V: TRBV5-1
size: .
J: TRBJ1-5
D: .
CDR3: CASSLGGINQPQHF
DNA: TGCGCCAGCAGCTTGGGGGGTATCAATCAGCCCCAGCATTTT

V: TRBV4-3
size: .
J: TRBJ2-2
D: .
CDR3: CASSQDYRRPGELFF
DNA: TGCGCCAGCAGCCAAGATTATCGGCGACCCGGGGAGCTGTTTTTT

V: TRBV20-1
size: few
J: TRBJ2-7
D: TRBD1
CDR3: CSADRDSPEAYEQYF
DNA: TGCAGTGCCGACCGGGACAGCCCCGAGGCGTACGAGCAGTACTTC

V: TRBV12-3/TRBV12-4
size: few
J: TRBJ1-3
D: .
CDR3: CASIIGGSVSGNTIYF
DNA: TGTGCCAGCATCATTGGTGGGTCGGTCTCTGGAAACACCATATATTTT

V: TRBV15
size: .
J: TRBJ2-5
D: .
CDR3: CATSLQVGPGETQYF
DNA: TGTGCCACCAGCTTACAAGTAGGGCCGGGGGAGACCCAGTACTTC

V: TRBV5-1
size: .
J: TRBJ1-5
D: .
CDR3: CASSFGGLYSNQPQHF
DNA: TGCGCCAGCAGCTTTGGGGGGCTTTATAGCAATCAGCCCCAGCATTTT

V: TRBV7-8
size: .
J: TRBJ1-2
D: .
CDR3: CASSAIQGGYGYTF
DNA: TGTGCCAGCAGCGCAATCCAGGGAGGCTATGGCTACACCTTC

V: TRBV12-3/TRBV12-4
size: few
J: TRBJ1-2
D: .
CDR3: CASRGLGGGYTF
DNA: TGTGCCAGCAGGGGTTTGGGGGGGGGCTACACCTTC

V: TRBV10-3
size: few
J: TRBJ2-7
D: TRBD1
CDR3: CAISGDRAAYEQYF
DNA: TGTGCCATCAGTGGCGACAGGGCTGCCTACGAGCAGTACTTC

V: TRBV6-2/TRBV6-3
size: .
J: TRBJ1-1
D: TRBD1
CDR3: CASSSLGTGDTEAFF
DNA: TGTGCCAGCAGTTCTCTAGGGACAGGGGACACTGAAGCTTTCTTT

V: TRBV5-1
size: few
J: TRBJ2-7
D: .
CDR3: CASSLDRLRYEQYF
DNA: TGCGCCAGCAGCTTGGACAGGCTCCGCTACGAGCAGTACTTC

V: TRBV4-1
size: few
J: TRBJ1-2
D: .
CDR3: CASSQDLVAGTNYGYTF
DNA: TGCGCCAGCAGCCAAGATCTGGTAGCAGGGACCAACTATGGCTACACCTTC

V: TRBV9
size: few
J: TRBJ2-4
D: .
CDR3: CASSVGWGGGIQYF
DNA: TGTGCCAGCAGCGTAGGCTGGGGTGGAGGCATTCAGTACTTC

V: TRBV20-1
size: few
J: TRBJ2-3
D: TRBD2
CDR3: CSASTLAGGTDTQYF
DNA: TGCAGTGCTAGTACACTAGCGGGAGGGACAGATACGCAGTATTTT

V: TRBV6-5
size: .
J: TRBJ2-7
D: TRBD1
CDR3: CASSRQGAIFYEQYF
DNA: TGTGCCAGCAGCCGACAGGGGGCAATTTTCTACGAGCAGTACTTC

V: TRBV5-1
size: .
J: TRBJ1-5
D: TRBD1
CDR3: CASGPGQAIVSGNQPQHF
DNA: TGCGCCAGCGGCCCGGGACAGGCCATTGTAAGCGGCAATCAGCCCCAGCATTTT

V: TRBV7-2
size: few
J: TRBJ2-7
D: .
CDR3: CASVERGEVPYEQYF
DNA: TGTGCCAGCGTCGAACGGGGAGAGGTTCCCTACGAGCAGTACTTC

V: TRBV6-5
size: .
J: TRBJ2-1
D: .
CDR3: CASRPYRFGKRTDLYNEQFF
DNA: TGTGCCAGCAGACCATACAGGTTCGGGAAAAGGACCGACCTATACAATGAGCAGTTCTTC

V: TRBV9
size: .
J: TRBJ2-2
D: .
CDR3: CASSVVNSGELFF
DNA: TGTGCCAGCAGCGTTGTTAACTCCGGGGAGCTGTTTTTT

V: TRBV11-2
size: .
J: TRBJ1-5
D: .
CDR3: CASSQSRNQPQHF
DNA: TGTGCCAGCAGCCAGTCCAGAAATCAGCCCCAGCATTTT

V: TRBV18
size: few
J: TRBJ2-7
D: TRBD2
CDR3: CASSPELAGGNEQYF
DNA: TGTGCCAGCTCACCAGAGCTAGCGGGAGGGAACGAGCAGTACTTC

V: TRBV20-1
size: .
J: TRBJ2-1
D: .
CDR3: CSASGPVQVEQFF
DNA: TGCAGTGCTAGCGGGCCCGTGCAGGTGGAGCAGTTCTTC

V: TRBV20-1
size: few
J: TRBJ1-1
D: .
CDR3: CSARDPVGWNTEAFF
DNA: TGCAGTGCTAGAGATCCTGTGGGATGGAACACTGAAGCTTTCTTT

V: TRBV20-1
size: few
J: TRBJ1-2
D: TRBD1
CDR3: CSATQGRGYTF
DNA: TGCAGTGCTACACAGGGGCGTGGCTACACCTTC

V: TRBV7-9
size: many
J: TRBJ2-1
D: .
CDR3: CASSPRGGTQGHNEQFF
DNA: TGTGCCAGCAGCCCGAGAGGTGGGACACAGGGCCACAATGAGCAGTTCTTC

V: TRBV20-1
size: few
J: TRBJ2-3
D: .
CDR3: CSGTGPGTQYF
DNA: TGCAGTGGGACCGGGCCAGGTACGCAGTATTTT

V: TRBV24-1
size: .
J: TRBJ1-5
D: TRBD1
CDR3: CATSDQRRQGVVWGNQPQHF
DNA: TGTGCCACCAGTGACCAACGAAGACAGGGGGTTGTATGGGGCAATCAGCCCCAGCATTTT

V: TRBV6-4
size: .
J: TRBJ2-1
D: .
CDR3: CASSDSGGHNEQFF
DNA: TGTGCCAGCAGTGACTCAGGCGGGCACAATGAGCAGTTCTTC

V: TRBV6-6
size: few
J: TRBJ1-1
D: .
CDR3: CASSYNRADTEAFF
DNA: TGTGCCAGCAGCTACAACAGGGCGGACACTGAAGCTTTCTTT

V: TRBV6-5
size: .
J: TRBJ1-2
D: TRBD1
CDR3: CASSYSGQTLSVYGYTF
DNA: TGTGCCAGCAGTTACTCGGGACAGACCCTTTCGGTCTATGGCTACACCTTC

V: TRBV20-1
size: .
J: TRBJ2-1
D: TRBD2
CDR3: CSARDPDGRAALEQFF
DNA: TGCAGTGCTAGAGATCCGGACGGGAGGGCCGCGCTTGAGCAGTTCTTC

V: TRBV13
size: .
J: TRBJ1-2
D: TRBD1
CDR3: CASSLILGQGIGYTF
DNA: TGTGCCAGCAGCTTGATATTGGGACAGGGGATTGGCTACACCTTC

V: TRBV6-5
size: many
J: TRBJ2-3
D: .
CDR3: CASSRIASTDTQYF
DNA: TGTGCCAGCAGTCGCATAGCTAGCACAGATACGCAGTATTTT

V: TRBV20-1
size: few
J: TRBJ2-7
D: TRBD2
CDR3: CSARDGLGAGASNEQYF
DNA: TGCAGTGCTAGAGATGGGTTGGGTGCGGGAGCGTCGAACGAGCAGTACTTC

V: TRBV12-3/TRBV12-4
size: once
J: TRBJ2-7
D: .
CDR3: CASSPPAPSYEQYF
DNA: TGTGCCAGCAGTCCACCCGCCCCTTCCTACGAGCAGTACTTC

V: TRBV5-1
size: few
J: TRBJ2-3
D: .
CDR3: CASSLKAGGHTDTQYF
DNA: TGCGCCAGCAGCTTGAAGGCCGGGGGGCACACAGATACGCAGTATTTT

V: TRBV27
size: few
J: TRBJ1-2
D: .
CDR3: CASSPQQGERSYTF
DNA: TGTGCCAGCAGTCCACAACAGGGAGAAAGGAGCTACACCTTC

V: TRBV12-3/TRBV12-4
size: .
J: TRBJ2-4
D: .
CDR3: CASSSAPQGNIQYF
DNA: TGTGCCAGCAGTTCTGCCCCACAGGGAAACATTCAGTACTTC

V: TRBV7-8
size: .
J: TRBJ2-3
D: .
CDR3: CASSIHPAGTDTQYF
DNA: TGTGCCAGCAGCATACACCCAGCGGGCACAGATACGCAGTATTTT

V: TRBV6-5
size: .
J: TRBJ2-7
D: .
CDR3: CASSYFRGTEQYF
DNA: TGTGCCAGCAGTTACTTTAGGGGTACCGAGCAGTACTTC

V: TRBV10-3
size: few
J: TRBJ2-5
D: .
CDR3: CAISESIGRGEETQYF
DNA: TGTGCCATCAGTGAGTCGATCGGCAGGGGTGAAGAGACCCAGTACTTC

V: TRBV5-1
size: .
J: TRBJ1-2
D: .
CDR3: CASSFTDDYGYTF
DNA: TGCGCCAGCAGCTTTACAGATGACTATGGCTACACCTTC

V: TRBV6-2/TRBV6-3
size: few
J: TRBJ1-5
D: TRBD1
CDR3: CASRPGGAPSGNQPQHF
DNA: TGTGCCAGCAGACCAGGGGGCGCCCCTTCGGGCAATCAGCCCCAGCATTTT

V: TRBV7-8
size: .
J: TRBJ1-2
D: TRBD1
CDR3: CASLGQEDYGYTF
DNA: TGTGCCAGCCTCGGACAGGAGGACTATGGCTACACCTTC

V: TRBV2
size: .
J: TRBJ2-2
D: .
CDR3: CASSEGGSGTGELFF
DNA: TGTGCCAGCAGTGAAGGAGGGAGCGGCACCGGGGAGCTGTTTTTT

V: TRBV11-3
size: few
J: TRBJ2-5
D: .
CDR3: CASSRIQETQYF
DNA: TGTGCCAGCAGCCGAATACAAGAGACCCAGTACTTC

V: TRBV12-3/TRBV12-4
size: many
J: TRBJ1-1
D: .
CDR3: CASSLVGSAFF
DNA: TGTGCCAGCAGTTTAGTTGGTTCGGCTTTCTTT